These 20 T cell receptor beta chains originate from one sample sequenced in a study of shared clonotypes between healthy human individuals. Repertoires were generated with immunoSEQ multiplex PCR, while TCRdb's copy carries only in-frame clones and drops some. The repertoire consists of around 2,100,000 clones, with approximately 94% occurring once and the leading ten covering 1% to 1.5%. Naive CD8 cells were CD45RO-negative, positively selected for CCR7, excluding terminally differentiated effector memory CD45RA+ cells. Sequencing was done on a sample of naive CD8+ T cells sorted from blood. These receptors all come from a man aged 18 to 29 in good health.

The V call is TRBV12-5, the J call TRBJ2-3; D gene uncertain. Germline values: CDR1 LGHNT, CDR2 FRNRAP. The germline V and J ends were trimmed by 3 bases and 4 bases, with 8 bases remaining between them. CDR3 length equals 13 residues. The CDR3 DNA follows: TGTGCTAGTGGTTTAGGTACCTCAGATACGCAGTATTTT. Translated, it gives CASGLGTSDTQYF.

This chain uses TRBV2 with TRBJ2-1; D might be TRBD1 (5 bases). The ends were cut back, 5 bases at V and 7 bases at J, with 6 bases in the middle. This CDR3 is built from 11 residues. Per germline, CDR1 SNHLY and CDR2 FYNNEI. The CDR3 nucleotides are TGTGCCAGCAGTTCAGGGAATGAGCAGTTCTTC. This codes for CASSSGNEQFF.

The chain joins TRBV11-1 to TRBJ2-5; weak D call: TRBD2 (5 bases). The DNA end is more similar to TRBJ2-7, so the J call may be wrong. Germline lookup yields CDR1 SGHAT and CDR2 FQDESV (reference sequence). The CDR3 has 13 residues. The CDR3 sequence is CASSNLAAYEQYF. DNA for the CDR3: TGTGCCAGCAGCAACCTAGCAGCCTACGAGCAGTACTTC.

In its sample, this clone was seen once. The chain combines TRBV4-3 with TRBJ2-3; D remains ambiguous. CDR1 is LGHNA and CDR2 is YSLEER in the germline V gene. V was clipped by 1 base and J by 2 bases, with 13 bases between them. The CDR3 is 16 amino acids. CDR3: CASSQGALESTDTQYF. DNA for the CDR3: TGCGCCAGCAGCCAAGGGGCTCTGGAGTCCACAGATACGCAGTATTTT.

The rearrangement joins TRBV19 to TRBJ2-3; perhaps TRBD2 as D (6 bases). CDR3 size: 16 residues. V gave up 8 bases and J gave up 3 bases, with 21 bases separating them. The germline gives CDR1 LNHDA, CDR2 SQIVND (reference sequence). As DNA, the CDR3 is TGTGCCAGTTTACCCCGACTAGACTTGAGAACAGATACGCAGTATTTT. Encoded protein: CASLPRLDLRTDTQYF.

The chain recombines TRBV5-1 with TRBJ2-2; D may correspond to TRBD1 or TRBD2 (5 bases each). V gave up 2 bases and J gave up 5 bases, with 13 bases separating them. Germline V gives CDR1 SGHRS, CDR2 YFSETQ. The CDR3 is made up of 15 amino acids. CDR3 nucleotides: TGCGCCAGCAGCTTTCGGGACGCTGCGACCGGGGAGCTGTTTTTT. Its translation is CASSFRDAATGELFF.

The rearrangement uses TRBV30 and TRBJ2-5; 8 nucleotides line up with TRBD1. This CDR3 spans 15 amino acids. Germline CDR1 is GTSNPN and CDR2 is SVGIG (reference sequence). V was pared by 3 bases and J by 2 bases, with 8 bases of the junction left unmatched. CDR3 sequence (DNA): TGTGCCTGGAGCGTCGGACAGGGTGGACAAGAGACCCAGTACTTC. Its protein product is CAWSVGQGGQETQYF. The entire variable domain, with the rest obtained from reference TRBV30 and TRBJ2-5, is as follows: SQTIHQWPATLVQPVGSPLSLECTVEGTSNPNLYWYRQAAGRGLQLLFYSVGIGQISSEVPQNLSASRPQDRQFILSSKKLLLSDSGFYLCAWSVGQGGQETQYFGPGTRLLVL.

This rearrangement joins TRBV27 to TRBJ2-3; 9 bases fit TRBD1. J lost 0 bases, V lost 6 bases, and 4 bases had no gene match. Germline-derived CDR1 and CDR2 are MNHEY and SMNVEV (reference sequence). The CDR3 runs 15 residues. CDR3 sequence: CASRPGTGSTDTQYF. DNA for the CDR3: TGTGCCAGCAGACCGGGGACAGGGAGCACAGATACGCAGTATTTT.

This chain joins TRBV6-5 and TRBJ1-6, with 7 bases that match TRBD1. V was pared by 5 bases and J by 13 bases, with 11 bases of the junction left unmatched. CDR3 size: 14 residues. Germline CDR1 and CDR2: MNHEY and SVGAGI. CDR3 DNA: TGTGCCAGCAGTCCACAGGGGCCCGGAGGGCCCCTCCACTTT. It encodes CASSPQGPGGPLHF.

The CDR3 DNA sequence: TGTGCCAGCAGCTTGGGGCTGTGGCAGGGTCACGACACTGAAGCTTTCTTT. Encoded protein: CASSLGLWQGHDTEAFF. The rearrangement joins TRBV5-4 to TRBJ1-1; D might be TRBD1 (5 bases). Trimming stripped 0 bases from V and 3 bases from J, with 18 bases between. This CDR3 has 17 amino acids. The V gene's germline CDR1 is SGHNT and CDR2 YYREEE (reference sequence).

This clone was counted once. The chain carries TRBV11-2 and TRBJ2-7; the match to TRBD2 covers 14 bases. The V segment lost 5 bases and the J segment 3 bases; nucleotides outside the gene matches: 15. Germline V gene data show CDR1 as SGHAT and CDR2 as FQNNGV. The CDR3 is 19 residues long. In DNA, the CDR3 is TGTGCCAGCAGCCCCTCGTTCGGGACTAGCGGGAGCTTCTTCTACGAGCAGTACTTC. Amino acids: CASSPSFGTSGSFFYEQYF.

This chain connects TRBV5-6 to TRBJ1-5, with unresolved D. Trimming shortened V by 3 bases and J by 0 bases, and 13 bases separated the two germline ends. CDR3 size: 16 residues. Per the germline V gene, CDR1 is SGHDT and CDR2 is YYEEEE. The CDR3 is CASSSLTGISNQPQHF. CDR3 bases: TGTGCCAGCAGCTCACTGACCGGAATTAGCAATCAGCCCCAGCATTTT.

This chain connects TRBV5-8 to TRBJ1-2; D may be TRBD1 (6 bases). Trimming pared 2 bases from V and 4 bases from J, leaving 12 bases between. The CDR3 sequence is 14 residues long. Per the germline V gene, CDR1 is SGHTS and CDR2 is YDEGEE. The CDR3 DNA sequence: TGTGCCAGCAGCTTTGGGGGGCGCGTCTATGGCTACACCTTC. This translates into CASSFGGRVYGYTF.

This chain links TRBV2 with TRBJ2-4, with TRBD2 as a possible D gene (5 bases). CDR1 and CDR2 (germline): SNHLY, FYNNEI. The CDR3 consists of 14 residues. V lost 0 bases, J lost 9 bases, and 12 bases lay in between. The CDR3 nucleotides read TGTGCCAGCAGTGAAGCGGGTGGTGGGAGCATTCAGTACTTC. This gives the protein CASSEAGGGSIQYF.

The chain links TRBV9 to TRBJ2-2, with TRBD1 identical over 7 bases. CDR3 length equals 16 residues. With V trimmed by 1 base and J by 8 bases, 11 bases remained unmatched. Germline-derived CDR1 and CDR2 are SGDLS and YYNGEE. Here the CDR3 reads CASSVPEDRSRGELFF. The CDR3 coding sequence is TGTGCCAGCAGCGTACCCGAGGACAGGTCTCGTGGGGAGCTGTTTTTT.

This clone showed up just once. The rearrangement links TRBV4-3 to TRBJ2-1, with no clear D. V shed 0 bases and J shed 9 bases, with 9 bases lying between them. This CDR3 spans 13 amino acids. In germline, CDR1 is LGHNA, CDR2 YSLEER. The CDR3 DNA reads TGCGCCAGCAGCCAAGATCTGCCTGGTGAGCAGTTCTTC. It yields the protein CASSQDLPGEQFF.

The chain combines TRBV28 with TRBJ2-7, with TRBD2 as a possible D gene (5 bases). V gave up 2 bases and J gave up 5 bases, with 13 bases separating them. This CDR3 has 14 residues. Germline CDR1 is MDHEN and CDR2 is SYDVKM. The CDR3 region has the DNA TGTGCCAGCAGTTTAGGACTGGCCCCCGACGAGCAGTACTTC. This encodes CASSLGLAPDEQYF.

Note on this clone: Other DNA sequences in the same sample also yield this CDR3. The J gene is TRBJ1-1, the V gene TRBV4-1; D call uncertain. CDR1 is MGHRA and CDR2 is YSYEKL in the germline V gene. V shed 1 base and J shed 0 bases, with 6 bases lying between them. The CDR3 totals 14 residues. The DNA for the CDR3 is TGCGCCAGCAGCCAAGTTGGCATGAACACTGAAGCTTTCTTT. Amino acid sequence: CASSQVGMNTEAFF.

For this clone: Other DNA sequences in the sample encode the same CDR3. The chain couples TRBV5-6 to TRBJ2-2; D gene uncertain. Trimming removed 1 base from V and 7 bases from J, with 5 bases in between. Germline V CDR1 and CDR2: SGHDT, YYEEEE. The CDR3 totals 12 residues. Here the CDR3 DNA reads TGTGCCAGCAGCTTGTCGGTCGGGGAGCTGTTTTTT. Residues: CASSLSVGELFF.

The chain links TRBV2 to TRBJ1-6, with D possibly TRBD1 on 6 matching bases. The CDR3 consists of 17 residues. V was trimmed by 2 bases and J by 0 bases, leaving 11 bases between them. The V gene's germline CDR1 is SNHLY and CDR2 FYNNEI. The CDR3 region has the DNA TGTGCCAGCAGTGAAAGGACAGCGAGCTCCTATAATTCACCCCTCCACTTT. Protein product: CASSERTASSYNSPLHF.